This T cell receptor beta chain is drawn from a study of metastatic and nonmetastatic thyroid tumors. Study background: Repertoires were compared across blood and tumor or nodule tissue from malignant and benign thyroid patients.

Study-wide results and caveats: Across blood and tumor, TCR beta diversity in malignant thyroid tumors was reportedly significantly higher than in benign nodules.

Every patient underwent thyroid surgery untreated. The CDR3 extends over 13 amino acids. CDR1 is SGHTA and CDR2 is FQGTGA in the germline V gene. With 5 bases removed from V and 1 base from J, the gap between germline ends came to 8 bases. In its sample, this clone was seen many times. Its antigen is unknown. Using MiXCR, TCRdb reanalyzed the PCR reads. The sample holds 22,000 or so clones, less than 15% seen once. The rearrangement links TRBV7-3 to TRBJ1-2, with D possibly TRBD1 on 6 matching bases. This sequence originates from a female donor with papillary thyroid cancer or a benign thyroid nodule (not recorded which). Some clones in this sample may be carry-over from other donors' samples. Material: tumor tissue. The CDR3 region is CASSPDSNYGYTF. The CDR3 region has the DNA TGTGCCAGCAGCCCGGACAGTAACTATGGCTACACCTTC.